What follows are 11 T cell receptor beta chains derived from one specimen sequenced in a study of molecular identifiers for immune sequencing clone quantification. TCRdb itself ran the PCR reads through MiXCR, one entry per CDR3 protein. In the table there are about 640,000 distinct CDR3 sequences, 20% of which are singletons. The material sequenced was naive CD8+ T cells from blood, with Jurkat cell RNA spiked in. Regarding subset: FACS-sorted CD8+CD4-CCR7+CD45RA+ naive T cells. The receptor source for this set is a human donor in good health. Some libraries in this study had Jurkat cell RNA spiked in.

This clonotype was observed a few times. The J gene is TRBJ2-7, the V gene TRBV11-2; 9 positions match TRBD1. CDR1 and CDR2 (germline): SGHAT, FQNNGV. The CDR3 runs 13 residues. The V gene end was trimmed by 4 bases and the J gene end by 5 bases; junction bases not matched to a gene: 3. The CDR3 DNA reads TGTGCCAGCAGCTGGGACAGGGTCAACGAGCAGTACTTC. As protein: CASSWDRVNEQYF.

This chain uses TRBV7-6 with TRBJ1-2; no firm D call. This CDR3 has 18 residues. The germline CDR1 and CDR2 sequences are SGHVS and FNYEAQ. V dropped 0 bases and J dropped 1 base, with 18 bases sitting between them. Here the CDR3 reads CASSLAGRGAELNYGYTF. CDR3 DNA sequence: TGTGCCAGCAGCTTAGCTGGGAGAGGAGCCGAGCTTAACTATGGCTACACCTTC.

This clonotype showed up many times. This chain joins TRBV12-3 or TRBV12-4 and TRBJ1-1; maybe TRBD1 (6 bases). The V end lost 6 bases, the J end lost 8 bases, and 16 bases lay between the germline ends. CDR3 length equals 13 residues. The CDR3 spells CASRPPGHQEAFF. CDR3 nucleotides: TGTGCCAGCAGACCACCGGGACACCAAGAAGCTTTCTTT.

A note on this clonotype: A read error is likely here: a far larger clone is one base away. The genes are TRBV11-2 and TRBJ2-3; 7 nucleotides agree with TRBD2. CDR3 length: 14 residues. Germline CDR1 reads SGHAT; CDR2 reads FQNNGV. The CDR3 DNA reads as TGTGCCGGCAGCACCAGCGGGGGCACAGATACGCAGTATTTT. It translates to CAGSTSGGTDTQYF.

The chain has TRBV28 and TRBJ2-5; D unclear. V lost 2 bases and J 1 base, leaving 14 bases between the germline ends. CDR1 MDHEN and CDR2 SYDVKM come from the germline V gene. CDR3 size: 16 residues. The CDR3 DNA reads TGTGCCAGCAGTTTAAGGGTTGGGCGGAGCCAAGAGACCCAGTACTTC. This sequence encodes CASSLRVGRSQETQYF.

This clonotype occurred many times. This chain connects TRBV6-5 to TRBJ2-3; D is possibly TRBD2 (6 bases). CDR3 length equals 17 residues. V dropped 6 bases and J dropped 2 bases, with 21 bases sitting between them. Germline loops: CDR1 MNHEY, CDR2 SVGAGI. This CDR3 reads CASSLTWAGSYTDTQYF. The CDR3 nucleotides read TGTGCCAGCAGCCTAACTTGGGCGGGGAGCTACACAGATACGCAGTATTTT.

This clonotype has a handful of counts. This could be a read error, since a much larger clone is one nucleotide away. The chain carries TRBV7-9 and TRBJ2-7; D is perhaps TRBD1 (5 bases). The CDR3 is 14 amino acids. Looked up from germline, CDR1 is SEHNR and CDR2 is FQNEAQ (reference sequence). Trimming took 5 bases from V and 2 from J, leaving 13 bases between them. CDR3: CASSTETQAYEQYF. In nucleotides, the CDR3 is TGTGCCAGCAGCACGGAGACACAGGCCTACGAGCAGTACTTC. Looking up the rest from reference TRBV7-9 and TRBJ2-7 gives the full variable domain: DTGVSQNPRHKITKRGQNVTFRCDPISEHNRLYWYRQTLGQGPEFLTYFQNEAQLEKSRLLSDRFSAERPKGSFSTLEIQRTEQGDSAMYLCASSTETQAYEQYFGPGTRLTVT.

About this clonotype itself: A much larger clone differs from this one at a single base, so this may be a read error. This chain links TRBV29-1 with TRBJ2-5; TRBD2 might be the D (5 bases). The length of the CDR3 is 9 residues. Germline values: CDR1 SQVTM, CDR2 ANQGSEA. The CDR3 region has the DNA TGCAGCGTCGGGGAGATCCAGTACTTC. Amino acid sequence: CSVGEIQYF. Full variable domain (rest looked up from reference TRBV29-1 and TRBJ2-5): SAVISQKPSRDICQRGTSLTIQCQVDSQVTMMFWYRQQPGQSLTLIATANQGSEATYESGFVIDKFPISRPNLTFSTLTVSNMSPEDSSIYLCSVGEIQYFGPGTRLLVL.

This clonotype was observed many times. At one end, the junction sequence differs from germline, possibly due to a read error. The chain couples TRBV25-1 to TRBJ2-3, with 8 bases identical to TRBD1. Germline V gene data show CDR1 as MGHDK and CDR2 as SYGVNS. The CDR3 totals 14 residues. CDR3 sequence: CASSESAQGEPGCF. CDR3 DNA sequence: TGTGCCAGCAGTGAATCTGCACAGGGGGAGCCGGGTTGTTTT.

Details on this clonotype: One end of the junction does not line up with germline, which may come from a read error. The CDR3 DNA follows: TGTGCCGGCAGTTACTCAGGGATAGCGACTTACTACGAGCAGTACTTC. Protein product: CAGSYSGIATYYEQYF. This chain links TRBV6-2 or TRBV6-3 with TRBJ2-7; D may match TRBD1 or TRBD2 (5 bases each). This CDR3 region has 16 residues. In germline, CDR1 is MNHEY, CDR2 SVGEGT.

This clonotype has a count of ten or more. CDR3 coding DNA: TGTGCCTGGAAAGGGACAAGTCTCCCTGCTGAAGCTTTCTTT. Its protein product is CAWKGTSLPAEAFF. V is TRBV30 and J is TRBJ1-1, with D possibly being TRBD1 (6 bases). CDR1 and CDR2 from the germline V gene are GTSNPN and SVGIG (reference sequence). This CDR3 comprises 14 residues. The ends were cut back, 4 bases at V and 6 bases at J, with 18 bases in the middle.